This TCR beta chain is drawn from a study of T cells in Graves' hyperthyroidism and ophthalmopathy (dated by TCRdb to about 2019). Regarding the complete study: A discovery cohort of approximately 100 patients, 43 with Graves' ophthalmopathy and approximately 60 with stable Graves' hyperthyroidism, was used to find distinguishing TCR V-J signatures. Prospective prediction of ophthalmopathy was tested in an independent validation cohort consisting of some 19 hyperthyroidism patients and over 15 patients who later progressed to ophthalmopathy. The roughly 100 discovery patients were divided at random into training and test sets in a 7:3 ratio. In about 6 Graves' hyperthyroidism patients, the study also compared T-cell repertoires from thyroid tissue with T-cell repertoires from blood. After sampling, hyperthyroidism patients received methimazole starting at 30 mg daily, and ophthalmopathy patients received high-dose intravenous methylprednisolone. TCR Vbeta CDR3 sequencing of 120 to 150 peripheral blood samples (over 40 ophthalmopathy, under 80 hyperthyroidism and approximately 17 progressor patients) is reported in the paper.

To note about this clonotype: Its cognate antigen has yet to be identified. A much larger clone differs by one base, so this may be a read error.

V sheds 2 bases and J sheds 2 bases, leaving 6 bases between their ends. Looking up the germline V gene yields CDR1 SQVTM and CDR2 ANQGSEA. The CDR3 covers 13 residues, taking in both the cysteine and the phenylalanine. Left in the record is the CDR3 DNA by itself, 39 bases read in frame from the first base. Stable Graves' hyperthyroidism was defined as no progression to ophthalmopathy during 18 months of follow-up. Hyperthyroidism patients were newly diagnosed, had a disease duration of under 2 months, and were aged 18 to 65 years. The study excluded patients with uncontrolled infections, other autoimmune diseases, pregnancy or lactation. Diagnoses relied on clinical symptoms, serum thyroxine and TRAb, thyroid ultrasound and orbital computed tomography. Total RNA was extracted using Trizol reagent, and RNA quality was assessed on an Agilent 2100 Bioanalyzer. Overall results and qualifications from the work: Blood samples also contained most of the expanded thyroid clonotypes (frequency above 0.001), which suggests that blood repertoires may reflect thyroid immune responses. No statistical method was used to set the sample size in advance, and investigators knew the group allocation. In validation, the model predicted progression to ophthalmopathy a median of roughly 6.2 months before onset, with approximately 70% sensitivity and just under 75% specificity. Ophthalmopathy was separated from stable hyperthyroidism by a 13 V-J signature model, with around 88% sensitivity and about 81% specificity obtained in cross-validation and 80%/75% obtained in testing.

TCR beta CDR3 regions were amplified from RNA transcripts. The first round of RT-PCR for the TCR CDR3 was performed with the HTBI primer set and the Qiagen OneStep RT-PCR kit. Libraries were constructed in a second round of multiplex PCR, after which size selection and purification were carried out. Paired-end sequencing of the libraries was performed with 100 bp reads on an Illumina HiSeq2000. Regarding the original processing steps: SOAPnuke was used to process the raw data, throwing out any read that contained adapters or uncalled bases, had a mean Phred below 15, or lacked an exact constant-primer or identifier match. COPE v1.2.5 was used to merge high-quality paired reads, and clonotypes were defined as unique nucleotide sequences. MiTCR v1.1 was used to align clonotypes to the IMGT TRBV, TRBD and TRBJ reference segments. The analysis was restricted to V-J combinations with a frequency above 0.0001, which together covered roughly 99% of the repertoires. A TCS score was defined as the ratio between F50 (clonal expansion) and ExV (chaos), using BLOSUM62-based TCRdist between CDR3 peptides within each V-J. Welch's t-statistics and random forest reduced several hundred V-J features to roughly 13, which were used in a naive Bayes classifier (R e1071). TCRdb reanalyzed the raw reads on its own, using fastp at Q25 for trimming and MiXCR for clone calling, and kept in-frame beta chains. Rows are combined by CDR3 protein, so each entry shows the most common genes and DNA. The V and J calls, along with clone size, are taken from TCRdb and not from the paper's own processing. The sample data list 560,000 or so distinct CDR3 sequences, and 46% of these were observed just once. The top ten clones comprise just over 8% of the sample.

The receptor was isolated from a woman aged 18-30 years with Graves' hyperthyroidism. Donor details come from another sample of the same person, matched by shared clones. The V and J segments used are TRBV29-1 and TRBJ2-2, with the D call perhaps TRBD1 or TRBD2, each one matching 5 bases. The sample consisted of peripheral blood or thyroid tissue (not recorded which). The nucleotide sequence reads TGCAGCGTTGAAAGGGACAACACCGGGGAGCTGTTTTTT. This is translated as CSVERDNTGELFF.